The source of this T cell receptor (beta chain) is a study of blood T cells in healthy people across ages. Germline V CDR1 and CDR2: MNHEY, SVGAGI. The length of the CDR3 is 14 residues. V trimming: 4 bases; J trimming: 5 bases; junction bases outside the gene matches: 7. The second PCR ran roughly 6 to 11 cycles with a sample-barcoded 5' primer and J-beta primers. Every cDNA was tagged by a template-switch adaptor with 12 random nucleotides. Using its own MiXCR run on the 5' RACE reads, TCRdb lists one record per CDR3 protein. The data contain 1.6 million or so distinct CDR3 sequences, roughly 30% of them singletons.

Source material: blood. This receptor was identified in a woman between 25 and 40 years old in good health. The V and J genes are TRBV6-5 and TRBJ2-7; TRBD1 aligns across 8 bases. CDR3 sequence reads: CASSFRTGLHEQYF. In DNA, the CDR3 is TGTGCCAGCAGTTTCAGGACAGGGCTTCACGAGCAGTACTTC.